This T cell receptor beta chain was obtained from a study of blood T cell repertoires in COVID-19. Per the germline V gene, CDR1 is SGHKS and CDR2 is YYEKEE (reference sequence). The CDR3 covers 15 residues. Deletions cut 4 bases from V and 7 bases from J, with 18 bases between. In this sample, this clone turned up once. TCRdb's copy holds only in-frame clones and misses some; the assay was immunoSEQ multiplex PCR. The sample has about 120,000 clones, approximately 81% seen once. Sequencing used peripheral blood. This receptor was obtained from a man aged 40-49 years with acute or convalescent COVID-19. This chain uses TRBV5-5 with TRBJ1-5, with D perhaps matching TRBD1 (6 bases). The CDR3 region has the DNA TGTGCCAGCAGCCCGGGACACGCAGGGAACCAGCCCCAGCATTTT. Amino acids: CASSPGHAGNQPQHF.